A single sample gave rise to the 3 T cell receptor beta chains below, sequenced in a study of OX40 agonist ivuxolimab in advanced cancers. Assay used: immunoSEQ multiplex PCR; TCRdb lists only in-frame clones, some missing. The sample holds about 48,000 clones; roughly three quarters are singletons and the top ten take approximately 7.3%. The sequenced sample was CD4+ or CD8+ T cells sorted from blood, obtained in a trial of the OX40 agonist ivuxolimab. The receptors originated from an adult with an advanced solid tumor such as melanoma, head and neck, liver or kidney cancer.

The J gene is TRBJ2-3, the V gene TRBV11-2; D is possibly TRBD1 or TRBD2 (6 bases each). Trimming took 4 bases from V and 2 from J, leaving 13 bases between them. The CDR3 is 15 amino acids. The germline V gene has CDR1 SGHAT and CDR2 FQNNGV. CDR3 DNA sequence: TGTGCCAGCAGCTCGGTCGGGGGCCCCACAGATACGCAGTATTTT. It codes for CASSSVGGPTDTQYF.

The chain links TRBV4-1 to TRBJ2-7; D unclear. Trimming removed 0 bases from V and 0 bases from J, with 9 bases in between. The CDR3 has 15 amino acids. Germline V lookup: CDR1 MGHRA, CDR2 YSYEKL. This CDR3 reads CASSQDEQRSYEQYF. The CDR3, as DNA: TGCGCCAGCAGCCAAGATGAACAGCGCTCCTACGAGCAGTACTTC.

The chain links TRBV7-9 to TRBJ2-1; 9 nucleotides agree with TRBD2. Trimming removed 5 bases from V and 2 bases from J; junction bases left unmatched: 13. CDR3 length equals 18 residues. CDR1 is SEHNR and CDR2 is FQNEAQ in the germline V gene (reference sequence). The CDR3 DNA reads TGTGCCAGCAGCCCGCCATATAGCGGGAGTGATCCCTACAATGAGCAGTTCTTC. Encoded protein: CASSPPYSGSDPYNEQFF.